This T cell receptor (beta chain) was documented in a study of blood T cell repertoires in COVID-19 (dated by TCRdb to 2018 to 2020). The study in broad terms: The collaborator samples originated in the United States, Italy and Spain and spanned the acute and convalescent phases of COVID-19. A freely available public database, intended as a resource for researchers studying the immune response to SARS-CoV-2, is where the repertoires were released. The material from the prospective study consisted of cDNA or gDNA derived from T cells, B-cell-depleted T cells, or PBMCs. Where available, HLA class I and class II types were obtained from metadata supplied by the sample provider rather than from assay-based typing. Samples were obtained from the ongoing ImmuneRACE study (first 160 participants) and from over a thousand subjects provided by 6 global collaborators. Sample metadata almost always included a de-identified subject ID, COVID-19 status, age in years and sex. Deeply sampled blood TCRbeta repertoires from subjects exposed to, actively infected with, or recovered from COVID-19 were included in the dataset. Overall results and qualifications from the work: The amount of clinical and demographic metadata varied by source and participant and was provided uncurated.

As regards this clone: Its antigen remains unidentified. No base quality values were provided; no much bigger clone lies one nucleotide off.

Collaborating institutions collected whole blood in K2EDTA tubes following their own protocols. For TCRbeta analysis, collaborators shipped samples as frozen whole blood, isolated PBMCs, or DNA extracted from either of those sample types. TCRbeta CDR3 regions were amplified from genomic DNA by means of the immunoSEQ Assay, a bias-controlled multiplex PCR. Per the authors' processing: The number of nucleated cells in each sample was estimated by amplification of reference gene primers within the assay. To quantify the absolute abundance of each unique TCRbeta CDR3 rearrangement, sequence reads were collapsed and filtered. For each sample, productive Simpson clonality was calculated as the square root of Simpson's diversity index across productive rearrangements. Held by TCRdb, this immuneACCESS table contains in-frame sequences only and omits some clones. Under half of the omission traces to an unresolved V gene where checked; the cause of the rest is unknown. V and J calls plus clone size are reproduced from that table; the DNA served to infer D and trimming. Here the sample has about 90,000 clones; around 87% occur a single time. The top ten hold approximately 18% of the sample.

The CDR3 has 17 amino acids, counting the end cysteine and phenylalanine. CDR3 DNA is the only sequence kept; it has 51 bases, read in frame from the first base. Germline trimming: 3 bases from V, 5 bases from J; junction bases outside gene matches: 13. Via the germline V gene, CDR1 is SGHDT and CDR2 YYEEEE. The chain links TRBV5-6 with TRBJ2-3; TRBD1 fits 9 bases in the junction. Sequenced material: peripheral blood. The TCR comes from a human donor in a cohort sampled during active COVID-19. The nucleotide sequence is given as TGTGCCAGCAGCTCCTCCCTCCGGGACAGGGTAAAAGATACGCAGTATTTT. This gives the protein CASSSSLRDRVKDTQYF.